A selection of T cell receptor beta chains follows, all from one sample in a study of T cells in Graves' hyperthyroidism and ophthalmopathy. TCRdb ran MiXCR on the multiplex PCR reads and lists one entry per CDR3 protein. Of a few hundred thousand distinct CDR3 sequences listed, roughly 19% were seen once; the top ten hold less than 40%. The sample taken for sequencing was blood. The receptors come from a man between 45 and 60 years old with Graves' ophthalmopathy. The CDR3 runs from the conserved cysteine through the conserved F or W. The order of the fields is CDR3 protein, CDR3 DNA, clone size, D gene, V gene, J gene. A D gene is named only where the DNA matches it firmly. Size values are once, few and many counts, or a class for expanded clones, and some rows have none.

CASAAGADIETQYF	TGTGCCAGCGCCGCGGGAGCGGATATAGAGACCCAGTACTTC	-	TRBD2	TRBV25-1	TRBJ2-5
CASSYTGPRGAGELFF	TGTGCCAGCAGTTACACCGGTCCCCGAGGGGCCGGGGAGCTGTTTTTT	-	-	TRBV6-5	TRBJ2-2
CASSLTGPSTDTQYF	TGTGCCAGCAGTTTGACAGGGCCTAGCACAGATACGCAGTATTTT	-	TRBD1	TRBV27	TRBJ2-3
CASSPLADQETQYF	TGTGCCAGCAGTCCTCTAGCGGACCAAGAGACCCAGTACTTC	-	TRBD2	TRBV6-1	TRBJ2-5
CASRDLKDTGKNIQYF	TGTGCCAGCAGGGATCTCAAGGATACAGGCAAAAACATTCAGTACTTC	-	-	TRBV6-1	TRBJ2-4
CASSPSKTDTQYF	TGTGCCAGCAGCCCAAGTAAGACCGATACGCAGTATTTT	few	-	TRBV6-2/TRBV6-3	TRBJ2-3
CASSLLQGKPFF	TGTGCCAGCAGTTTATTGCAGGGGAAACCTTTCTTT	many	-	TRBV28	TRBJ1-1
CASSLVGGRHNEQFF	TGTGCCAGCAGCTTAGTGGGGGGGCGCCACAATGAGCAGTTCTTC	few	-	TRBV7-9	TRBJ2-1
CASGTGRNEQFF	TGTGCCAGCGGGACAGGCCGCAATGAGCAGTTCTTC	-	TRBD1	TRBV11-1	TRBJ2-1
CATQAGTSGLPETQYF	TGCGCCACCCAGGCCGGGACTAGCGGCCTTCCGGAGACCCAGTACTTC	-	TRBD2	TRBV5-1	TRBJ2-5
CSVEPGQGNTGELFF	TGCAGCGTTGAACCGGGACAGGGCAACACCGGGGAGCTGTTTTTT	-	TRBD1	TRBV29-1	TRBJ2-2
CASSERGSRDQPQHF	TGTGCCAGCAGTGAGAGGGGCAGCCGAGATCAGCCCCAGCATTTT	-	-	TRBV6-1	TRBJ1-5
CSANRGRTDTQYF	TGCAGCGCCAACAGGGGACGCACAGATACGCAGTATTTT	many	TRBD1	TRBV29-1	TRBJ2-3
CASSLEVNTDTQYF	TGTGCCAGCAGCTTAGAGGTTAACACAGATACGCAGTATTTT	-	-	TRBV5-4	TRBJ2-3
CASSLAGQGHYGYTF	TGTGCCAGCAGCTTAGCGGGACAGGGTCACTATGGCTACACCTTC	-	TRBD1	TRBV11-2	TRBJ1-2
CASETGGTEAFF	TGTGCCAGTGAGACAGGGGGCACTGAAGCTTTCTTT	many	TRBD1	TRBV28	TRBJ1-1
CASSPGTSGVNEQYF	TGTGCCAGCAGCCCTGGGACTAGCGGGGTTAACGAGCAGTACTTC	-	TRBD2	TRBV28	TRBJ2-7
CASRPREEGNQPQHF	TGTGCCAGCAGACCCAGGGAAGAGGGCAATCAGCCCCAGCATTTT	few	-	TRBV2	TRBJ1-5
CASSFPPPRGNYGYTF	TGTGCCAGCAGCTTCCCCCCACCCCGAGGAAACTATGGCTACACCTTC	many	-	TRBV7-2	TRBJ1-2
CASSYSLSGRDNEQFF	TGTGCCAGCAGTTACTCCCTCAGCGGGAGGGACAATGAGCAGTTCTTC	-	TRBD2	TRBV6-5	TRBJ2-1
CASKRTEGNSPLHF	TGCGCCAGCAAAAGGACCGAAGGGAATTCACCCCTCCACTTT	few	-	TRBV4-1	TRBJ1-6
CASSPTGPRTDTQYF	TGTGCCAGCTCACCGACAGGCCCCCGCACAGATACGCAGTATTTT	-	-	TRBV18	TRBJ2-3
CASSRPGDGYTF	TGTGCCAGCAGTCGACCAGGGGATGGCTACACCTTC	many	-	TRBV12-3/TRBV12-4	TRBJ1-2
CAWSVGTGLHQPQHF	TGTGCCTGGAGTGTAGGGACAGGGCTCCATCAGCCCCAGCATTTT	many	TRBD1	TRBV30	TRBJ1-5
CASTLGGQTYEQYF	TGTGCCAGCACCCTAGGGGGACAGACCTACGAGCAGTACTTC	-	TRBD1	TRBV28	TRBJ2-7
CASSEPGHRDTQYF	TGTGCCAGCAGCGAACCGGGACATCGAGATACGCAGTATTTT	-	-	TRBV7-9	TRBJ2-3
CASSLQGLGGELSF	TGTGCCAGCAGCCTGCAGGGATTGGGCGGGGAGCTGTCTTTT	-	-	TRBV3-1	TRBJ2-2
CASTYTNTEAFF	TGTGCCAGCACCTATACGAACACTGAAGCTTTCTTT	-	-	TRBV6-1	TRBJ1-1
CASTEDFTPSGNQETQYF	TGTGCCAGCACTGAGGACTTTACGCCTAGCGGAAATCAAGAGACCCAGTACTTC	-	TRBD2	TRBV2	TRBJ2-5
CSVDLAGGETQYF	TGCAGCGTTGATCTAGCGGGAGGCGAGACCCAGTACTTC	few	TRBD2	TRBV29-1	TRBJ2-5
CATHYEQYF	TGTGCCACCCACTACGAGCAGTACTTC	few	-	TRBV6-1	TRBJ2-7
CASSPDSWAVGQPQHF	TGTGCCAGCAGCCCTGACAGTTGGGCGGTGGGTCAGCCCCAGCATTTT	many	-	TRBV6-1	TRBJ1-5
CASSSDRGGHEQYF	TGTGCCAGCAGCTCCGACAGGGGCGGGCACGAGCAGTACTTC	few	TRBD1	TRBV7-9	TRBJ2-7
CASSLRGGHQIPSYNEQFF	TGTGCCAGCAGCCTCCGAGGAGGCCACCAGATACCTTCGTACAATGAGCAGTTCTTC	few	-	TRBV6-2/TRBV6-3	TRBJ2-1
CAWSIRGRPEGYTF	TGTGCCTGGAGTATCAGGGGGCGGCCAGAGGGCTACACCTTC	many	TRBD1	TRBV30	TRBJ1-2
CASSLGGSYNQPQHF	TGTGCCAGCAGTTTGGGGGGGTCGTATAATCAGCCCCAGCATTTT	-	-	TRBV28	TRBJ1-5
CASSLSEFYGYTF	TGCGCCAGCAGCTTGAGTGAGTTCTATGGCTACACCTTC	-	-	TRBV5-1	TRBJ1-2
CASSQDQGVRTQYF	TGCGCCAGCAGCCAAGACCAGGGTGTCCGGACCCAGTACTTC	-	-	TRBV4-1	TRBJ2-5
CASTPPFWADYEQYF	TGTGCCAGCACGCCGCCTTTCTGGGCGGACTACGAGCAGTACTTC	-	-	TRBV28	TRBJ2-7
CASSLARGPHNEQFF	TGCGCCAGCAGCTTGGCCCGGGGACCACATAATGAGCAGTTCTTC	many	-	TRBV5-1	TRBJ2-1
CASSLWGRYEQYF	TGTGCCAGCAGCCTTTGGGGACGGTACGAGCAGTACTTC	many	-	TRBV12-3/TRBV12-4	TRBJ2-7
CASSRGSYNEQFF	TGTGCCAGTTCGAGAGGCTCCTACAATGAGCAGTTCTTC	many	-	TRBV3-1	TRBJ2-1
CATRDRYNEQFF	TGTGCCACCAGGGACAGGTACAATGAGCAGTTCTTC	-	TRBD1	TRBV24-1	TRBJ2-1
CASSLGGGNEQPQHF	TGTGCCAGCAGCTTAGGGGGGGGTAATGAACAGCCCCAGCATTTT	few	-	TRBV11-2	TRBJ1-5
CSVELAKRLTDTQYF	TGCAGCGTTGAATTGGCCAAGCGCCTCACAGATACGCAGTATTTT	-	-	TRBV20-1	TRBJ2-3
CASSSQGGSGTEAFF	TGTGCCAGCAGCTCCCAGGGGGGCAGCGGCACTGAAGCTTTCTTT	many	TRBD1	TRBV12-3/TRBV12-4	TRBJ1-1
CASSLAQGDNYGYTF	TGCGCCAGCAGCTTAGCACAGGGGGACAACTATGGCTACACCTTC	many	TRBD1	TRBV5-1	TRBJ1-2